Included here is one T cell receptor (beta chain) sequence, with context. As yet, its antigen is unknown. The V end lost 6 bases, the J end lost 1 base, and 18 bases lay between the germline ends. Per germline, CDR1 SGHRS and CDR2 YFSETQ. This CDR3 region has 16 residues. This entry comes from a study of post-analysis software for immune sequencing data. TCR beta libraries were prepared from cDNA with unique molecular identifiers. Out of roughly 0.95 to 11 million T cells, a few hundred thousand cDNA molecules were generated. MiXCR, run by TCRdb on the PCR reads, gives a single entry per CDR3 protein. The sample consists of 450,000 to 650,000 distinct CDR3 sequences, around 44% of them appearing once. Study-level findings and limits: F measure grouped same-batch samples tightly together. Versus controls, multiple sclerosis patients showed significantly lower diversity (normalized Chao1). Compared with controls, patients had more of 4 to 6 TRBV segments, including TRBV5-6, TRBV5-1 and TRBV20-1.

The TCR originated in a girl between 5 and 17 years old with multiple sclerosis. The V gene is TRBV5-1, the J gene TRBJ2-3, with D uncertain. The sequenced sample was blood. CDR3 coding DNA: TGCGCCAGCACAGAGAAGGGTTCTTTTGGCACAGATACGCAGTATTTT. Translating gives CASTEKGSFGTDTQYF.